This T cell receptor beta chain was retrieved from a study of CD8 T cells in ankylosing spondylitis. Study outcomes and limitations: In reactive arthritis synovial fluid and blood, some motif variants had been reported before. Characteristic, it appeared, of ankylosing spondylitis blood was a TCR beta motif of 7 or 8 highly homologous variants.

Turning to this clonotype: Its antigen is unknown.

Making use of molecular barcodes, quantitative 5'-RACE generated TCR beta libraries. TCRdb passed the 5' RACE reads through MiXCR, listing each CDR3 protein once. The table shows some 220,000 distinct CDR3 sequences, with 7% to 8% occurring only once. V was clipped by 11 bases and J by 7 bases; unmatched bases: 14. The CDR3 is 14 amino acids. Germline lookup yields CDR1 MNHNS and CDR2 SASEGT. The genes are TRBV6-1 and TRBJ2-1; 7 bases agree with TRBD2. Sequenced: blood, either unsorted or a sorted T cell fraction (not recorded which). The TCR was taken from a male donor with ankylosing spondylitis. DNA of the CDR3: TGTGCCGGTTCTGGGCTAGCGGAGGCAAATGAGCAGTTCTTC. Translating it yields CAGSGLAEANEQFF.